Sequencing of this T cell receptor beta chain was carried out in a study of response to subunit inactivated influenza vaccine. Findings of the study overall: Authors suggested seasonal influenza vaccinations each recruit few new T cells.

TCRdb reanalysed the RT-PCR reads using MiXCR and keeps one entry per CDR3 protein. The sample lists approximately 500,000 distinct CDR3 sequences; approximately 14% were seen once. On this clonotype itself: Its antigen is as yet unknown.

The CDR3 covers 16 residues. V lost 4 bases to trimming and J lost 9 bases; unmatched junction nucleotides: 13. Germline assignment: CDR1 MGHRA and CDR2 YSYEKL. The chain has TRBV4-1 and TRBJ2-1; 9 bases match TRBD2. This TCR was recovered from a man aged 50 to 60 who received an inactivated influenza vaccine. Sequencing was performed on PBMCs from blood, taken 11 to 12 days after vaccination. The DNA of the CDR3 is TGCGCCAGCAGCCCGTCCCCCGGGGCTAGCGGGATTGAGCAGTTCTTC. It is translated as CASSPSPGASGIEQFF.